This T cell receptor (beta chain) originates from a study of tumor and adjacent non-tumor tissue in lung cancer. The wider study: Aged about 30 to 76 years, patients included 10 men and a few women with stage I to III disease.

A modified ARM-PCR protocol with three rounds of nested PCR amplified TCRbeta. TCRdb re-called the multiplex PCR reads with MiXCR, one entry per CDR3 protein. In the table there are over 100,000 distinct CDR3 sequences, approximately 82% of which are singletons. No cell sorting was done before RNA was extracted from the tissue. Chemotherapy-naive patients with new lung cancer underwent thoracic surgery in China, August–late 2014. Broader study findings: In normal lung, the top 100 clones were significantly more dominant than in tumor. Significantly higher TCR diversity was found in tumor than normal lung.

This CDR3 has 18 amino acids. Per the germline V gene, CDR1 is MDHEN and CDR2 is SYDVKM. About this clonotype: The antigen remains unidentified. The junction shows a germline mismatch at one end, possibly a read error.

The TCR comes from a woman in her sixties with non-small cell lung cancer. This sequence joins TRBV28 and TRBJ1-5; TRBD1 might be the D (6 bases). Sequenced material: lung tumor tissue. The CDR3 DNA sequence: TGTGCCAGCAGGCGGAGGGGGGCGCTTGTTAATAGCAATCAGGCCCAGCATTTT. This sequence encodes CASRRRGALVNSNQAQHF.